A selection of T cell receptor beta chains follows, all from one sample in a study of blood T cell repertoires in COVID-19. Method: immunoSEQ multiplex PCR; TCRdb's copy keeps in-frame clones and lacks some. This sample yields a few hundred thousand clones, of which about 88% are seen a single time; less than 1.5% belongs to the top ten. The sample taken for sequencing was PBMCs or T cells enriched from blood (not recorded which). The source is a woman between 18 and 30 years old who had recovered from COVID-19. The CDR3 runs from the conserved cysteine through the conserved F or W. D genes are given only for firm matches. Only part of the rows carry a size: once, few, many, or a class if the clone is expanded.

j_call	d_call	clone_size	v_call	cdr3_aa	cdr3_nt
TRBJ1-2	NA	NA	TRBV5-4	CASSQTANYGYTF	TGTGCCAGCAGTCAGACAGCTAACTATGGCTACACCTTC
TRBJ2-1	NA	NA	TRBV5-1	CASSYRLGRHSTYNEQFF	TGCGCCAGCAGCTACCGACTAGGTCGCCACTCAACCTACAATGAGCAGTTCTTC
TRBJ1-5	TRBD1	NA	TRBV2	CASTPGGQGKGQPQHF	TGTGCCAGCACCCCGGGAGGACAGGGGAAGGGTCAGCCCCAGCATTTT
TRBJ1-6	NA	NA	TRBV5-6	CASSSPGNSPLHF	TGTGCCAGCAGCTCTCCGGGGAATTCACCCCTCCACTTT
TRBJ2-5	TRBD1	NA	TRBV7-9	CASSSTLDGRGNGETQYF	TGTGCCAGCAGCTCTACCTTGGACGGCAGGGGGAACGGAGAGACCCAGTACTTC
TRBJ1-2	NA	NA	TRBV2	CASKRQTTNYGYTF	TGTGCCAGCAAAAGACAGACGACAAACTATGGCTACACCTTC
TRBJ1-6	TRBD1	NA	TRBV10-3	CAISEGGQVSGSPLHF	TGTGCCATCAGTGAGGGGGGACAGGTCTCTGGTTCACCCCTCCACTTT
TRBJ1-4	NA	once	TRBV3-1/TRBV3-2	CASSHFGQPEKLFF	TGTGCCAGCAGCCACTTCGGACAGCCTGAAAAACTGTTTTTT
TRBJ1-3	TRBD1	NA	TRBV9	CASSVRTGGDTIYF	TGTGCCAGCAGCGTCCGGACAGGTGGGGACACCATATATTTT
TRBJ2-1	NA	NA	TRBV2	CASREGAVYNEQFF	TGTGCCAGCAGGGAGGGGGCGGTTTACAATGAGCAGTTCTTC
TRBJ1-4	NA	NA	TRBV30	CAWSRQLNEKLFF	TGTGCCTGGAGTAGACAGCTTAATGAAAAACTGTTTTTT
TRBJ1-5	TRBD1	NA	TRBV12-3/TRBV12-4	CASSPGDSQPQHF	TGTGCCAGCAGTCCCGGGGACAGCCAGCCCCAGCATTTT
TRBJ2-1	TRBD2	NA	TRBV5-5	CASSLIVLAGGLVSYNEQFF	TGTGCCAGCAGCTTAATCGTGCTTGCGGGGGGGCTCGTCTCCTACAATGAGCAGTTCTTC
TRBJ2-3	NA	NA	TRBV5-1	CASSRGDFTDTQYF	TGCGCCAGCAGCCGGGGTGATTTCACAGATACGCAGTATTTT
TRBJ1-1	TRBD1	once	TRBV11-2	CASSLGQGEYTEAFF	TGTGCCAGCAGCTTAGGACAGGGCGAATATACTGAAGCTTTCTTT
TRBJ1-2	NA	NA	TRBV30	CAWSVQGGYTF	TGTGCCTGGAGTGTACAGGGTGGCTACACCTTC
TRBJ1-1	NA	NA	TRBV4-2	CASSQDQTDTEAFF	TGTGCCAGCAGCCAAGATCAGACAGATACTGAAGCTTTCTTT
TRBJ2-3	TRBD2	NA	TRBV28	CASRRRGINPTDTQYF	TGTGCCAGCAGAAGGCGGGGGATCAACCCCACAGATACGCAGTATTTT
TRBJ1-2	TRBD1	once	TRBV11-2	CASSPRRDPGGYGYTF	TGTGCCAGCAGCCCCCGGCGGGACCCAGGGGGTTATGGCTACACCTTC
TRBJ1-2	NA	NA	TRBV6-5	CASSYSAVYGYTF	TGTGCCAGCAGTTACTCCGCGGTCTATGGCTACACCTTC
TRBJ1-6	NA	NA	TRBV19	CASSISPARGPVALHF	TGTGCCAGTAGTATAAGCCCAGCAAGAGGGCCCGTGGCCCTCCACTTT
TRBJ2-3	NA	NA	TRBV5-1	CASSAHLRTAPDTQYF	TGCGCCAGCAGCGCCCACCTGAGGACAGCTCCAGATACGCAGTATTTT
TRBJ1-1	TRBD1	NA	TRBV2	CASRVWDREGEAFF	TGTGCCAGCAGGGTATGGGACAGGGAAGGTGAAGCTTTCTTT
TRBJ2-3	NA	NA	TRBV7-6	CASSVSGFSTDTQYF	TGTGCCAGCAGCGTTAGCGGCTTCAGCACAGATACGCAGTATTTT
TRBJ1-1	TRBD1	NA	TRBV29-1	CSGDRTGGGTEAFF	TGCAGCGGGGACCGGACAGGGGGCGGCACTGAAGCTTTCTTT
TRBJ2-2	NA	once	TRBV5-1	CASSFQSTGELFF	TGCGCCAGCAGCTTTCAGTCCACCGGGGAGCTGTTTTTT
TRBJ1-4	NA	NA	TRBV19	CASRPWEGEKLFF	TGTGCCAGTAGGCCCTGGGAGGGTGAAAAACTGTTTTTT